These 8 T cell receptor beta chains were all obtained from the same sample, sequenced in a study of early T cells in non-severe SARS-CoV-2 infection. From the 5' RACE reads, TCRdb called clonotypes with MiXCR, one entry per CDR3 protein. The sample shows around 60,000 distinct CDR3 sequences, approximately 9.3% of them seen only once. Sequencing was carried out using whole blood. The receptors derive from an adult who was a healthcare worker with PCR-confirmed SARS-CoV-2 infection or an uninfected control (not recorded which).

The chain combines TRBV20-1 with TRBJ1-5; a weak D match, TRBD1 (6 bases). The V end lost 7 bases, the J end lost 7 bases, and 17 bases lay between the germline ends. The CDR3 is 13 residues long. Germline assignment: CDR1 DFQATT and CDR2 SNEGSKA (reference sequence). The CDR3 loop reads CSVARGGRQPQHF. The DNA for the CDR3 is TGCAGTGTTGCTCGAGGGGGTCGGCAGCCCCAGCATTTT.

Many counts were recorded for this clonotype. V and J are TRBV2 and TRBJ2-7; D is undetermined. The germline V gene encodes CDR1 SNHLY and CDR2 FYNNEI. The CDR3 consists of 12 residues. Trimming shortened V by 5 bases and J by 6 bases, and 11 bases separated the two germline ends. CDR3 sequence: CASSTARTEQYF. CDR3 nucleotide sequence: TGTGCCAGCAGTACGGCTAGGACCGAGCAGTACTTC.

This clonotype was detected many times. The CDR3, as DNA: TGTGCCAGCAGTACCCTCGGCGGGAGTCCCTACAATGAGCAGTTCTTC. Amino acids: CASSTLGGSPYNEQFF. The chain links TRBV6-5 to TRBJ2-1; TRBD2 aligns across 7 bases. After removal of 5 bases from V and 2 bases from J, the junction contained 9 bases not matched to a gene. Germline V lookup: CDR1 MNHEY, CDR2 SVGAGI. This CDR3 comprises 16 residues.

This clonotype was detected many times. This chain connects TRBV5-4 to TRBJ2-1, with 10 bases identical to TRBD2. Germline CDR1 SGHNT, CDR2 YYREEE (reference sequence). Germline trimming cut 0 bases from V and 1 base from J; bases unmatched to any gene: 7. CDR3 length: 18 residues. The CDR3 reads CASSLAASGSISYNEQFF. The CDR3 nucleotides read TGTGCCAGCAGCTTGGCGGCTAGCGGGAGTATTTCCTACAATGAGCAGTTCTTC.

In the case of this clonotype: Compared with germline, one end of the junction differs, possibly owing to a read error. V is TRBV18 and J is TRBJ2-6; 7 bases agree with TRBD1. This CDR3 contains 16 residues. Germline V gene lookup returns CDR1 KGHSH and CDR2 LQKENI. DNA for the CDR3: TGTGCCAGCTCTCGGGACAGCCCCTCTGGGGCCAACATCCTGACTTTC. This translates into CASSRDSPSGANILTF.

This clonotype was detected many times. The J gene is TRBJ1-5, the V gene TRBV3-1; TRBD1 aligns across 7 bases. Per germline, CDR1 LGHDT and CDR2 YNNKEL (reference sequence). J was trimmed by 1 base and V by 5 bases; bases with no gene match: 2. This CDR3 has 14 residues. CDR3 in DNA: TGTGCCAGCAGCTTAGGGGGCAGCAATCAGCCCCAGCATTTT. It is translated as CASSLGGSNQPQHF.

This clonotype was observed at least ten times. V usage is TRBV5-1 and J usage is TRBJ1-1; the match to TRBD1 covers 7 bases. The V gene's germline CDR1 is SGHRS and CDR2 YFSETQ. Trimming at V came to 4 bases and at J to 8 bases, leaving 11 bases not matched to a gene. This CDR3 is 14 amino acids long. In DNA, the CDR3 is TGCGCCAGCAGCCCTAGGGAGGGGGCTTCCGAAGCTTTCTTT. It translates to CASSPREGASEAFF.

The chain employs TRBV11-3 and TRBJ2-7, with a possible D match to TRBD1 (5 bases). Trimming took off 1 base at V and 2 bases at J, with 9 bases between the two ends. Germline assignment: CDR1 SGHNT and CDR2 YENEEA. The CDR3 sequence is 14 residues long. The CDR3, as DNA: TGTGCCAGCAGCTTAGGGGGCAAGCCCTACGAGCAGTACTTC. This translates into CASSLGGKPYEQYF. Supplemented by reference TRBV11-3 and TRBJ2-7, the full variable domain reads EAGVVQSPRYKIIEKKQPVAFWCNPISGHNTLYWYLQNLGQGPELLIRYENEEAVDDSQLPKDRFSAERLKGVDSTLKIQPAELGDSAVYLCASSLGGKPYEQYFGPGTRLTVT.